The 30 T cell receptor beta chains listed next were all sequenced from one sample in a study of T cell responses to AZD1222 COVID-19 vaccine. The method was immunoSEQ multiplex PCR; TCRdb's version includes in-frame clones alone and lacks a portion of them. The table has fewer than 130,000 clones, approximately 90% seen once; the top ten hold 1.6%. This material consisted of peripheral blood, taken on day 0 of AZD1222 vaccination. These receptors came from an adult in good health.

The rearrangement links TRBV5-1 to TRBJ2-1; 8 bases are a match to TRBD1. The CDR3 has 14 amino acids. Looked up from germline, CDR1 is SGHRS and CDR2 is YFSETQ. The V gene end was trimmed by 4 bases and the J gene end by 5 bases; junction bases not matched to a gene: 5. The CDR3: CASSPGQVNNEQFF. The DNA of the CDR3 is TGCGCCAGCAGCCCGGGACAGGTAAACAATGAGCAGTTCTTC.

This rearrangement joins TRBV7-9 to TRBJ1-5; D uncertain. Trimming took 1 base from V and 2 from J, leaving 12 bases between them. The CDR3 contains 16 residues. Germline CDR1 and CDR2: SEHNR and FQNEAQ (reference sequence). CDR3 nucleotide sequence: TGTGCCAGCAGCTTAGGGGGTTTGTCCGGCAATCAGCCCCAGCATTTT. Translating gives CASSLGGLSGNQPQHF.

The chain has TRBV2 and TRBJ1-5, with TRBD1 matching 10 bases. This CDR3 is 17 amino acids long. CDR1 and CDR2 (germline): SNHLY, FYNNEI. V trimming: 6 bases; J trimming: 2 bases; junction bases outside the gene matches: 10. CDR3 DNA sequence: TGTGCCAGCAGCCGCGGACAGGGGGTTAGCGGCAATCAGCCCCAGCATTTT. Its translation is CASSRGQGVSGNQPQHF.

DNA of the CDR3: TGTGCCAGCAGCTTGGTGGACCCCAATTCACCCCTCCACTTT. Encoded protein: CASSLVDPNSPLHF. The genes are TRBV5-6 and TRBJ1-6, with D uncertain. CDR1 is SGHDT and CDR2 is YYEEEE in the germline V gene. Between the trimmed V and J ends, which lost 0 bases and 7 bases, there was a span of 8 bases. This CDR3 comprises 14 residues.

V gene TRBV6-5 combines with J gene TRBJ2-2; TRBD2 matches 8 bases. Germline CDR1 is MNHEY and CDR2 is SVGAGI. The CDR3 has 15 residues. Trimming took 5 bases from V and 0 from J; bases not matched to a gene: 2. CDR3 in amino acids: CASSKGLANTGELFF. The DNA for the CDR3 is TGTGCCAGCAGTAAGGGACTAGCGAACACCGGGGAGCTGTTTTTT.

This clone showed up just once. The chain joins TRBV19 to TRBJ1-1; TRBD1 matches 8 bases. CDR1 and CDR2 from the germline V gene are LNHDA and SQIVND (reference sequence). CDR3 length: 15 residues. J gave up 2 bases and V 3 bases, and 5 bases lay outside the gene matches. The CDR3 bases are TGTGCCAGTAGTATCGGTGGACAGGGAAACACTGAAGCTTTCTTT. Its translation is CASSIGGQGNTEAFF. The whole variable domain, remainder taken from reference TRBV19 and TRBJ1-1, is DGGITQSPKYLFRKEGQNVTLSCEQNLNHDAMYWYRQDPGQGLRLIYYSQIVNDFQKGDIAEGYSVSREKKESFPLTVTSAQKNPTAFYLCASSIGGQGNTEAFFGQGTRLTVV.

This chain uses TRBV25-1 with TRBJ1-1, with TRBD1 identical over 7 bases. The J segment lost 6 bases and the V segment lost 4 bases, leaving 8 bases of the junction unmatched. Germline V CDR1 and CDR2: MGHDK, SYGVNS. This CDR3 is built from 14 residues. For the CDR3, the DNA is TGTGCCAGCAGTGGGACAGGTAGGCTACCTGAAGCTTTCTTT. Translating gives CASSGTGRLPEAFF. Using reference TRBV25-1 and TRBJ1-1 for the parts outside the CDR3, the full variable domain is EADIYQTPRYLVIGTGKKITLECSQTMGHDKMYWYQQDPGMELHLIHYSYGVNSTEKGDLSSESTVSRIRTEHFPLTLESARPSHTSQYLCASSGTGRLPEAFFGQGTRLTVV.

The gene calls are TRBV2 and TRBJ1-1, with D possibly being TRBD1 (6 bases). Germline V gene data show CDR1 as SNHLY and CDR2 as FYNNEI. The CDR3 consists of 13 residues. V lost 2 bases, J lost 7 bases, and 11 bases lay in between. This chain's CDR3 is CASSEQGQGEAFF. CDR3 DNA sequence: TGTGCCAGCAGTGAACAGGGGCAAGGTGAAGCTTTCTTT. Filled out from reference TRBV2 and TRBJ1-1, the complete variable domain reads EPEVTQTPSHQVTQMGQEVILRCVPISNHLYFYWYRQILGQKVEFLVSFYNNEISEKSEIFDDQFSVERPDGSNFTLKIRSTKLEDSAMYFCASSEQGQGEAFFGQGTRLTVV.

This clone appeared a few times. The chain employs TRBV3-1 (or the pseudogene TRBV3-2) and TRBJ1-2; weak D call: TRBD1 (6 bases). The germline CDR1 and CDR2 sequences are LGHDT and YNNKEL (reference sequence). There are 15 residues in the CDR3. V lost 3 bases and J 4 bases, leaving 15 bases between the germline ends. The CDR3 DNA sequence: TGTGCCAGCAGCCAGAGACAGGCTGGAAGCTATGGCTACACCTTC. Translating it yields CASSQRQAGSYGYTF.

This chain connects TRBV7-8 to TRBJ1-5; the match to TRBD1 covers 8 bases. Germline loops: CDR1 SGHVS, CDR2 FQNEAQ. V shed 2 bases and J 1 base; nucleotides not matched to a gene: 4. The CDR3 is 16 residues long. The CDR3 spells CASSLMRTGSNQPQHF. CDR3 DNA: TGTGCCAGCAGCTTAATGCGGACAGGGAGCAATCAGCCCCAGCATTTT.

DNA of the CDR3: TGCGCCAGCAGCTCCACACAGGGGCCTAATTCACCCCTCCACTTT. Translation: CASSSTQGPNSPLHF. The chain couples TRBV5-1 to TRBJ1-6, with 7 bases matching TRBD1. The germline CDR1 and CDR2 sequences are SGHRS and YFSETQ. The V segment lost 3 bases and the J segment 6 bases; nucleotides outside the gene matches: 6. The CDR3 extends over 15 amino acids.

This clone occurred a few times. The V call is TRBV11-2, the J call TRBJ2-1; 11 bases map to TRBD2. The germline CDR1 and CDR2 sequences are SGHAT and FQNNGV. The CDR3 extends over 17 amino acids. Germline trimming cut 1 base from V and 4 bases from J; bases unmatched to any gene: 6. The CDR3 reads CASSLALTSGIYNEQFF. The CDR3 DNA reads TGTGCCAGCAGCTTAGCACTGACTAGCGGGATTTACAATGAGCAGTTCTTC.

A few counts support this clone. The chain carries TRBV4-1 and TRBJ1-3; the D is unclear. The CDR3 has 14 residues. The V and J ends lost 6 bases and 0 bases respectively, with 9 bases between them. Germline-derived CDR1 and CDR2 are MGHRA and YSYEKL. The CDR3 here is CASRLTFSGNTIYF. In nucleotides, the CDR3 is TGCGCCAGCAGGTTAACGTTCTCTGGAAACACCATATATTTT.

The chain has TRBV7-9 and TRBJ2-7; 12 bases are shared with TRBD2. Unmatched junction bases numbered 7, after V lost 2 bases and J lost 2 bases. CDR3 length: 17 residues. The germline gives CDR1 SEHNR, CDR2 FQNEAQ (reference sequence). The chain's CDR3 is CASSLPGLAGNPYEQYF. The CDR3 DNA reads TGTGCCAGCAGCTTACCAGGACTAGCGGGAAACCCCTACGAGCAGTACTTC. The variable domain in full, completed from reference TRBV7-9 and TRBJ2-7, reads DTGVSQNPRHKITKRGQNVTFRCDPISEHNRLYWYRQTLGQGPEFLTYFQNEAQLEKSRLLSDRFSAERPKGSFSTLEIQRTEQGDSAMYLCASSLPGLAGNPYEQYFGPGTRLTVT.

V usage is TRBV5-1 and J usage is TRBJ1-1, with D possibly TRBD1 on 6 matching bases. The V end lost 0 bases, the J end lost 2 bases, and 11 bases lay between the germline ends. The CDR3 contains 15 residues. Germline-derived CDR1 and CDR2 are SGHRS and YFSETQ. The CDR3 DNA follows: TGCGCCAGCAGCTTGGCTGGGGGGCAAAACACTGAAGCTTTCTTT. It specifies CASSLAGGQNTEAFF.

This chain connects TRBV18 to TRBJ2-6; 9 nucleotides agree with TRBD1. Per the germline V gene, CDR1 is KGHSH and CDR2 is LQKENI. The V gene end was trimmed by 3 bases and the J gene end by 2 bases; junction bases not matched to a gene: 5. The CDR3 consists of 17 residues. In DNA form, the CDR3 reads TGTGCCAGCTCACCGGGACAGGGAAACCCTGGGGCCAACGTCCTGACTTTC. Protein sequence: CASSPGQGNPGANVLTF.

V gene TRBV30 combines with J gene TRBJ1-2; 8 bases align to TRBD1. J lost 7 bases, V lost 0 bases, and 4 bases had no gene match. CDR1 and CDR2 (germline): GTSNPN, SVGIG (reference sequence). The CDR3 totals 13 residues. The CDR3 loop reads CAWSVVRGPGYTF. The CDR3, as DNA: TGTGCCTGGAGTGTAGTCAGGGGGCCTGGCTACACCTTC.

The chain links TRBV7-9 to TRBJ2-7; D not certain. V was trimmed by 5 bases and J by 6 bases, leaving 17 bases between them. Germline CDR1 and CDR2: SEHNR and FQNEAQ (reference sequence). This CDR3 contains 14 residues. CDR3 sequence reads: CASSPRRIEGEQYF. The CDR3 bases are TGTGCCAGCAGCCCTAGGCGGATAGAAGGCGAGCAGTACTTC.

V usage is TRBV6-5 and J usage is TRBJ2-2; weak D call: TRBD2 (5 bases). The CDR3 spans 13 residues. Germline CDR1 is MNHEY and CDR2 is SVGAGI. The V and J ends lost 7 bases and 6 bases respectively, with 12 bases between them. In nucleotides, the CDR3 is TGTGCCAGCACCCCCGGCGGGTCCGGGGAGCTGTTTTTT. This codes for CASTPGGSGELFF.

The chain carries TRBV10-1 and TRBJ2-7; 9 bases are a match to TRBD1. Germline V lookup: CDR1 WNHNN, CDR2 SYGVQD (reference sequence). Unmatched junction bases numbered 9, after V lost 2 bases and J lost 7 bases. CDR3 length: 15 amino acids. The DNA of the CDR3 is TGCGCCAGCAGTGAGGATGGACAGGGGCATAGGGAGCAGTACTTC. Its protein product is CASSEDGQGHREQYF.

The V gene is TRBV11-2, the J gene TRBJ1-2; the D gene is possibly TRBD1 (6 bases). The CDR3 is 13 amino acids. CDR1 is SGHAT and CDR2 is FQNNGV in the germline V gene. Deletions cut 2 bases from V and 6 bases from J, with 10 bases between. The CDR3 DNA reads TGTGCCAGCAGCTTAATGGCAGGGGATGGCTACACCTTC. This gives the protein CASSLMAGDGYTF.

This chain uses TRBV7-2 with TRBJ2-7; the match to TRBD2 covers 9 bases. With 3 bases clipped from V and 4 bases from J, the junction kept 1 base outside the gene matches. Germline CDR1 and CDR2: SGHTA and FQGNSA. The CDR3 runs to 13 residues. CDR3 in DNA: TGTGCCAGCAGCTTGGGACTAGCATACGAGCAGTACTTC. Translated: CASSLGLAYEQYF.

The V and J genes are TRBV6-1 and TRBJ2-7; the D gene is possibly TRBD1 (5 bases). This CDR3 has 13 residues. The V and J ends lost 3 bases and 2 bases respectively, with 8 bases between them. Germline CDR1 reads MNHNS; CDR2 reads SASEGT. In DNA form, the CDR3 reads TGTGCCAGCAGTGAGACAGTGACCTACGAGCAGTACTTC. Its protein product is CASSETVTYEQYF.

The chain employs TRBV7-9 and TRBJ1-1; unclear D gene. Germline lookup yields CDR1 SEHNR and CDR2 FQNEAQ (reference sequence). The V end was cut by 1 base, the J end by 3 bases, with 3 bases between. The length of the CDR3 is 12 residues. CDR3 in amino acids: CASSLVDTEAFF. In DNA, the CDR3 is TGTGCCAGCAGCTTAGTGGACACTGAAGCTTTCTTT.

This chain uses TRBV2 with TRBJ2-3, with D possibly being TRBD1 (6 bases). The CDR3 spans 16 residues. Germline V gene data show CDR1 as SNHLY and CDR2 as FYNNEI. Trimming left V 2 bases short and J 2 bases short, with 14 bases between. DNA for the CDR3: TGTGCCAGCAGTGAAAACAGGGTTACTATCACAGATACGCAGTATTTT. Protein sequence: CASSENRVTITDTQYF.

This clone was observed a single time. The chain combines TRBV5-1 with TRBJ2-1; 7 positions agree with TRBD1. Unmatched junction bases numbered 5, after V lost 0 bases and J lost 8 bases. Germline V gives CDR1 SGHRS, CDR2 YFSETQ. This CDR3 has 14 residues. CDR3 in amino acids: CASSLAGQRDEQFF. Written as DNA, the CDR3 is TGCGCCAGCAGCTTGGCGGGACAGAGGGATGAGCAGTTCTTC.

The rearrangement joins TRBV3-1 (or the pseudogene TRBV3-2) to TRBJ1-3; D not certain. Per germline, CDR1 LGHDT and CDR2 YNNKEL (reference sequence). This CDR3 region has 13 residues. Trimming left V 6 bases short and J 0 bases short, with 6 bases between. The CDR3 coding sequence is TGTGCCAGCAGTAGAACCTCTGGAAACACCATATATTTT. It encodes CASSRTSGNTIYF.

This sequence joins TRBV2 and TRBJ2-7; 8 nucleotides agree with TRBD1. Germline assignment: CDR1 SNHLY and CDR2 FYNNEI. The CDR3 loop spans 14 amino acids. J lost 6 bases, V lost 2 bases, and 6 bases had no gene match. CDR3: CASSEFRGRGEQYF. CDR3 sequence (DNA): TGTGCCAGCAGTGAATTCAGGGGGCGCGGCGAGCAGTACTTC.

V is TRBV18 and J is TRBJ2-7; perhaps TRBD2 as D (5 bases). Deletions cut 2 bases from V and 2 bases from J, with 7 bases between. The CDR3 contains 13 residues. Germline values: CDR1 KGHSH, CDR2 LQKENI. The CDR3 region has the DNA TGTGCCAGCTCACCAGCCGGGGCCTACGAGCAGTACTTC. It yields the protein CASSPAGAYEQYF.

The rearrangement uses TRBV6-5 and TRBJ1-2; a weak D match, TRBD1 (6 bases). Germline V gene sequence: CDR1 MNHEY, CDR2 SVGAGI. V lost 6 bases and J lost 1, with 9 bases in between. The CDR3 runs 13 residues. The CDR3 protein is CASRPQGNYGYTF. The DNA for the CDR3 is TGTGCCAGCAGGCCACAGGGTAACTATGGCTACACCTTC.